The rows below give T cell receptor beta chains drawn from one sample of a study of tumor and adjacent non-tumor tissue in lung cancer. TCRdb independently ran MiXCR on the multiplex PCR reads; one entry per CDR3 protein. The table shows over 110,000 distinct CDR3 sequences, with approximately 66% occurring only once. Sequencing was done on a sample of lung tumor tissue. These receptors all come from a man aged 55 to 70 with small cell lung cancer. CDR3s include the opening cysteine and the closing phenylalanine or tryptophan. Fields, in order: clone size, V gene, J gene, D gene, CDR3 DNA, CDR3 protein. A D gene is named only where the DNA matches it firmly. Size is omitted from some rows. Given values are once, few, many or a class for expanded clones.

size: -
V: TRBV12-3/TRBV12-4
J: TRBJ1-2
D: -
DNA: TGTGCCAGCAGCCCTCTGGGGAACTATGGCTACACCTTC
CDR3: CASSPLGNYGYTF

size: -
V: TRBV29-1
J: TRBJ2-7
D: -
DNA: TGTAGCGTTGAAAGGGGGGCCATCTACGGGCAGTACTTT
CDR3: CSVERGAIYGQYF

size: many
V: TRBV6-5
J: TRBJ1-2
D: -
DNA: TGTGCCAGCAGTTACAATGGGGGACCCGGTGGCTACACCTTC
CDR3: CASSYNGGPGGYTF

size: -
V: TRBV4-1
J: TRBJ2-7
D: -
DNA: TGCGCCAGCAGCCCGACAGGACTCTACGTGCAGTACTTC
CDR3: CASSPTGLYVQYF

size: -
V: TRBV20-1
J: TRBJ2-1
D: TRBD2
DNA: TGCAGTGCCCTTACCGGGACTAGCGCTCTCCATGAGCAGTTCTTC
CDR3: CSALTGTSALHEQFF

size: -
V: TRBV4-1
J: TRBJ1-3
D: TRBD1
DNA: TGCGCCAGCAGCCAACCAGGGGGGGCAAGCTCTGGAAACTCCATATATTTT
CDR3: CASSQPGGASSGNSIYF

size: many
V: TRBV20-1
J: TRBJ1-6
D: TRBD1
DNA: TGCAGTGCTAGAGCCCCCCCGGGGACAGCCGGGTCACCCCTCCACTTT
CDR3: CSARAPPGTAGSPLHF

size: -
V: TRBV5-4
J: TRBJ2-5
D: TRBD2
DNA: TGTGCCAGCGAGCGGGGCGCTACCCAGTACTTC
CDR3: CASERGATQYF

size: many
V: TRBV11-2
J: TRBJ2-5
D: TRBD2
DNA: TGTGCCAGCAGCTTGAGCGGGAGGGCCCGTGTAGAGACCCAGTACTTC
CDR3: CASSLSGRARVETQYF

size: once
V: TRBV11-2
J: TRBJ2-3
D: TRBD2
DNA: TGTGCAAGCAGCTTAAGCAGCGGGAGGGCCCATACGCAGTATTTT
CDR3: CASSLSSGRAHTQYF